Following are 22 T cell receptor beta chains from one sample sequenced in a study of blood T cell repertoires in COVID-19. This table comes from immunoSEQ multiplex PCR, and its TCRdb copy is limited to in-frame clones, with some not included. The sample lists some 70,000 clones; 86% were seen once. The sample consisted of peripheral blood. These TCRs come from a man aged 25 to 40 with acute or convalescent COVID-19.

The chain combines TRBV19 with TRBJ1-2; D perhaps matches TRBD1 (5 bases). The CDR3 runs to 13 residues. Germline V gives CDR1 LNHDA, CDR2 SQIVND (reference sequence). The germline V and J ends were trimmed by 4 bases and 4 bases, with 10 bases remaining between them. The CDR3 protein is CASSTPDTYGYTF. For the CDR3, the DNA is TGTGCCAGTAGTACCCCGGACACCTATGGCTACACCTTC.

This chain joins TRBV24-1 and TRBJ2-6; 11 bases agree with TRBD1. V dropped 7 bases and J dropped 2; count of bases not matched to a gene: 6. From germline, CDR1 is KGHDR and CDR2 SFDVKD. The CDR3 consists of 17 residues. CDR3 bases: TGTGCCACCAGGGACCCGGGACAGGGGGCTGGGGCCAACGTCCTGACTTTC. Translation gives CATRDPGQGAGANVLTF.

The genes are TRBV11-2 and TRBJ1-1; TRBD1 is a possible D gene (6 bases). CDR3 length: 15 amino acids. Between the trimmed V and J ends, which lost 5 bases and 0 bases, there was a span of 13 bases. Germline-derived CDR1 and CDR2 are SGHAT and FQNNGV. Here the CDR3 reads CASSRPDSLNTEAFF. The CDR3 DNA reads TGTGCCAGCAGCCGACCGGACAGTTTGAACACTGAAGCTTTCTTT. The full variable domain, its missing parts supplied by reference TRBV11-2 and TRBJ1-1, is EAGVAQSPRYKIIEKRQSVAFWCNPISGHATLYWYQQILGQGPKLLIQFQNNGVVDDSQLPKDRFSAERLKGVDSTLKIQPAKLEDSAVYLCASSRPDSLNTEAFFGQGTRLTVV.

This clone was observed a handful of times. The chain is built from TRBV7-9 and TRBJ1-5; D is unclear. The CDR3 sequence is 14 residues long. The V end lost 5 bases, the J end lost 4 bases, and 12 bases lay between the germline ends. Per germline, CDR1 SEHNR and CDR2 FQNEAQ (reference sequence). CDR3 loop: CASSLGFGNQPQHF. The CDR3, as DNA: TGTGCCAGCAGCCTCGGGTTCGGTAATCAGCCCCAGCATTTT.

This clone turned up a few times. This chain uses TRBV29-1 with TRBJ1-1, with 7 bases fitting TRBD1. After removal of 7 bases from V and 5 bases from J, the junction contained 7 bases not matched to a gene. This CDR3 is built from 12 residues. The germline gives CDR1 SQVTM, CDR2 ANQGSEA. The CDR3 spells CSGSTGRTEAFF. CDR3 coding DNA: TGCAGCGGATCGACAGGGAGGACTGAAGCTTTCTTT.

This chain joins TRBV18 and TRBJ1-3; weak D call: TRBD1 (6 bases). V lost 2 bases and J 4 bases, leaving 6 bases between the germline ends. CDR1 is KGHSH and CDR2 is LQKENI in the germline V gene. The CDR3 spans 13 residues. CDR3 in DNA: TGTGCCAGCTCACCAGGACAGGGAAACACCATATATTTT. This codes for CASSPGQGNTIYF.

CDR3 sequence (DNA): TGTGTAGGGGTAGCCAAAAACATTCAGTACTTC. Residues: CVGVAKNIQYF. The chain employs TRBV12-1 and TRBJ2-4; TRBD1 is taken as the D call from the table, unchecked against the DNA. TRBV12-1 is a listed pseudogene. The CDR3 covers 11 residues.

To note about this clone: The junction does not match germline at one end; this may be a read error. The chain uses TRBV7-7 and TRBJ2-1, with 8 positions matching TRBD2. This CDR3 is built from 15 residues. The germline gives CDR1 SSHAT, CDR2 FNYEAQ (reference sequence). In DNA form, the CDR3 reads TGTGCTAGCAGCCCCGGAGTAGCGGGGATCAATGAGCAGTTCTTC. It translates to CASSPGVAGINEQFF.

The chain joins TRBV27 to TRBJ1-5, with a tentative D call TRBD1 (5 bases). This CDR3 is built from 13 residues. V was pared by 6 bases and J by 7 bases, with 13 bases between. Germline assignment: CDR1 MNHEY and CDR2 SMNVEV (reference sequence). This CDR3 reads CASSPRVSQPQHF. CDR3 DNA: TGTGCCAGCAGCCCCAGGGTTAGCCAGCCCCAGCATTTT.

This clone was recorded only once. This chain connects TRBV7-9 to TRBJ2-3; 8 nucleotides agree with TRBD2. The CDR3 sequence is 18 residues long. The V and J ends lost 5 bases and 2 bases, in that order; junction bases with no gene match: 15. CDR1 and CDR2 from the germline V gene are SEHNR and FQNEAQ (reference sequence). This CDR3 reads CASSKSKRGFLYTDTQYF. The CDR3 nucleotides read TGTGCCAGCAGCAAGAGTAAGCGGGGGTTCCTTTACACAGATACGCAGTATTTT.

V and J are TRBV3-1 (or the pseudogene TRBV3-2) and TRBJ2-3; D might be TRBD1 (5 bases). This CDR3 is 15 amino acids long. Per germline, CDR1 LGHDT and CDR2 YNNKEL (reference sequence). Trimming removed 1 base from V and 4 bases from J, with 12 bases in between. CDR3 protein: CASSQGTGASDTQYF. The DNA of the CDR3 is TGTGCCAGCAGCCAAGGAACAGGAGCGTCAGATACGCAGTATTTT.

The chain couples TRBV13 to TRBJ1-6; D gene unclear. The V gene lost 5 bases and the J gene lost 0 bases, with 11 bases spanning the gap. Germline values: CDR1 PRHDT, CDR2 FYEKMQ (reference sequence). There are 16 residues in the CDR3. CDR3 region: CASSLSGYSYNSPLHF. CDR3 in DNA: TGTGCCAGCAGCCTATCAGGATACTCCTATAATTCACCCCTCCACTTT. The whole variable domain, filled in from reference TRBV13 and TRBJ1-6, reads AAGVIQSPRHLIKEKRETATLKCYPIPRHDTVYWYQQGPGQDPQFLISFYEKMQSDKGSIPDRFSAQQFSDYHSELNMSSLELGDSALYFCASSLSGYSYNSPLHFGNGTRLTVT.

This clone appeared a few times. This chain connects TRBV6-5 to TRBJ1-1; D remains unclear. The CDR3 is made up of 13 amino acids. Germline CDR1 reads MNHEY; CDR2 reads SVGAGI. The V and J ends lost 6 bases and 0 bases respectively, with 8 bases between them. CDR3 nucleotide sequence: TGTGCCAGCAGGAGAGCTTTGAACACTGAAGCTTTCTTT. Protein product: CASRRALNTEAFF.

The rearrangement joins TRBV3-1 (or the pseudogene TRBV3-2) to TRBJ2-5; tentative D call: TRBD1 (6 bases). V lost 0 bases to trimming and J lost 5 bases, with 13 bases between them. From germline, CDR1 is LGHDT and CDR2 YNNKEL (reference sequence). The CDR3 is 15 residues long. CDR3 nucleotides: TGTGCCAGCAGCCAAGAAGGGGGTAGAGGCGAGACCCAGTACTTC. Translating it yields CASSQEGGRGETQYF.

In its sample, this clone was seen a few times. The rearrangement joins TRBV4-2 to TRBJ2-2; 8 nucleotides align to TRBD2. Germline values: CDR1 LGHNA, CDR2 YNFKEQ. V gave up 1 base and J gave up 4 bases; unmatched junction bases: 8. The CDR3 extends over 17 amino acids. Here the CDR3 reads CASSQGGPGLGTGELFF. The CDR3 DNA sequence: TGTGCCAGCAGCCAAGGGGGCCCGGGACTAGGCACCGGGGAGCTGTTTTTT.

The chain uses TRBV3-1 (or the pseudogene TRBV3-2) and TRBJ2-4; 8 nucleotides align to TRBD2. J gave up 7 bases and V 7 bases, and 6 bases lay outside the gene matches. In germline, CDR1 is LGHDT, CDR2 YNNKEL (reference sequence). The CDR3 is 13 amino acids. For the CDR3, the DNA is TGTGCCAGCACCCGGGAGGGAGGGAACATTCAGTACTTC. Encoded protein: CASTREGGNIQYF.

The chain has TRBV7-9 and TRBJ2-2; possible D gene TRBD2, 5 bases. V lost 2 bases and J 6 bases, leaving 13 bases between the germline ends. Germline CDR1 is SEHNR and CDR2 is FQNEAQ (reference sequence). The CDR3 extends over 15 amino acids. The CDR3 nucleotides are TGTGCCAGCAGCTTACTAGCTCTCAGTCCCGGGGAGCTGTTTTTT. Residues: CASSLLALSPGELFF.

The gene calls are TRBV5-6 and TRBJ2-7; the D is unclear. The V and J ends lost 2 bases and 7 bases respectively, with 10 bases between them. This CDR3 is built from 12 residues. Per the germline V gene, CDR1 is SGHDT and CDR2 is YYEEEE. The CDR3 DNA reads as TGTGCCAGCAGCTTTCGTCGTCGGGAGCAGTACTTC. Protein: CASSFRRREQYF.

The chain uses TRBV30 and TRBJ2-3; 10 nucleotides agree with TRBD2. Trimming removed 5 bases from V and 0 bases from J; junction bases left unmatched: 11. Germline V CDR1 and CDR2: GTSNPN, SVGIG (reference sequence). The CDR3 covers 17 residues. Here the CDR3 DNA reads TGTGCCTGGGGGAGGGGAAGGACTAGCGGTAGCACAGATACGCAGTATTTT. Its translation is CAWGRGRTSGSTDTQYF.

The genes are TRBV27 and TRBJ1-4; D is undetermined. This CDR3 is 14 amino acids long. Germline CDR1 is MNHEY and CDR2 is SMNVEV (reference sequence). V was shortened by 6 bases and J by 2 bases, with 10 bases between the two germline ends. CDR3 coding DNA: TGTGCCAGCAGCGGTTGGAGCACTAATGAAAAACTGTTTTTT. Its translation: CASSGWSTNEKLFF.

The V call is TRBV28, the J call TRBJ1-3; TRBD1 matches 10 bases. This CDR3 region has 19 residues. Trimming cost V 3 bases and J 0 bases; bases outside gene matches: 11. Germline CDR1 is MDHEN and CDR2 is SYDVKM. The CDR3 DNA is TGTGCCAGCAGTTTGACCAGACAGGGGGCCTCGTTCTCTGGAAACACCATATATTTT. Its protein is CASSLTRQGASFSGNTIYF.

V is TRBV28 and J is TRBJ2-2, with TRBD1 matching over 12 bases. Per the germline V gene, CDR1 is MDHEN and CDR2 is SYDVKM. CDR3 length: 16 residues. With V trimmed by 8 bases and J by 3 bases, 7 bases remained unmatched. The CDR3: CASFTGQGAYTGELFF. CDR3 nucleotides: TGTGCCAGCTTCACGGGACAGGGGGCTTACACCGGGGAGCTGTTTTTT. Full variable domain (missing parts from reference TRBV28 and TRBJ2-2): DVKVTQSSRYLVKRTGEKVFLECVQDMDHENMFWYRQDPGLGLRLIYFSYDVKMKEKGDIPEGYSVSREKKERFSLILESASTNQTSMYLCASFTGQGAYTGELFFGEGSRLTVL.